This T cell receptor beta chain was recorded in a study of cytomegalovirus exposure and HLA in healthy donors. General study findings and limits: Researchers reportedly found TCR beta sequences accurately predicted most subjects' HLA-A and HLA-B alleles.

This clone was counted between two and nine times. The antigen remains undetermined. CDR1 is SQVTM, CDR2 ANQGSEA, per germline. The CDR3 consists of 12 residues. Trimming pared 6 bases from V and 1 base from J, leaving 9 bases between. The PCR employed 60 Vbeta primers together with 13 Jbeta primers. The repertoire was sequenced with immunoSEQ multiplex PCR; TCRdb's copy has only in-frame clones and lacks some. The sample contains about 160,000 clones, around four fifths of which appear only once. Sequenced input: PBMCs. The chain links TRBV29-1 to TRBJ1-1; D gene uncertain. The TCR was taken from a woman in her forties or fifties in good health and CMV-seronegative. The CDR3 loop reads CSVGMGNTEAFF. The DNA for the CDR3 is TGCAGCGTCGGGATGGGGAACACTGAAGCTTTCTTT.